The clone carrying this T cell receptor beta chain came up once. The record originates from a study of blood T cell repertoires in COVID-19. This CDR3 has 14 amino acids. The V gene lost 2 bases and the J gene lost 12 bases, with 15 bases spanning the gap. The germline gives CDR1 SGHRS, CDR2 YFSETQ. Sequencing was performed with immunoSEQ multiplex PCR; in TCRdb, only in-frame clones are kept and a portion is missing. The sample has some 240,000 clones, approximately 80% seen once. This clonotype originated in a middle-aged man with active or convalescent COVID-19. Sequencing input: peripheral blood. The chain recombines TRBV5-1 with TRBJ1-6; D perhaps matches TRBD1 (6 bases). CDR3 nucleotide sequence: TGCGCCAGCAGCTTACAGGGATCCTGGGAACCCCTCCACTTT. Amino acids: CASSLQGSWEPLHF. Together with reference TRBV5-1 and TRBJ1-6, the CDR3 gives the full variable domain: KAGVTQTPRYLIKTRGQQVTLSCSPISGHRSVSWYQQTPGQGLQFLFEYFSETQRNKGNFPGRFSGRQFSNSRSEMNVSTLELGDSALYLCASSLQGSWEPLHFGNGTRLTVT.